These T cell receptor beta chains were read from a single sample in a study of CD8+ T cells in alopecia areata. TCRdb's copy holds only in-frame clones and misses some; the assay was immunoSEQ multiplex PCR. This table has approximately 99,000 clones, 55% to 70% appearing once. The sample was NKG2D-low CD8+ T cells sorted from blood. The receptors were gathered from a human donor with alopecia areata. The CDR3 runs from the conserved cysteine through the conserved F or W. A D gene is named only where the DNA matches it firmly. Clone size is stated in some rows and not others, as once, few, many or a class when expanded.

j_gene	d_gene	abundance	v_gene	CDR3aa
TRBJ2-1	.	.	TRBV28	CASVQGLRGGNEQFF
TRBJ2-7	TRBD1	.	TRBV6-5	CASSYGDSSYEQYF
TRBJ2-7	TRBD1	.	TRBV6-5	CASSYSGQGVRYEQYF
TRBJ2-7	TRBD1	.	TRBV19	CASSATGGPYEQYF
TRBJ2-2	.	.	TRBV7-9	CASSSGVSAGELFF
TRBJ2-7	.	.	TRBV7-9	CASSLRDGPSYEQYF
TRBJ2-5	.	few	TRBV27	CASSLRERETQYF
TRBJ1-1	TRBD1	.	TRBV27	CASSTIRTGGDTAEAFF
TRBJ2-7	TRBD2	.	TRBV28	CASGTSGRDYEQYF
TRBJ2-5	.	.	TRBV10-2	CASSDVSKKAQYF
TRBJ2-1	TRBD2	.	TRBV14	CASSLAGSYNEQFF
TRBJ1-2	.	few	TRBV9	CASSVGAGFALDGYTF
TRBJ2-1	TRBD2	.	TRBV9	CASSVDLAGGYNEQFF
TRBJ1-5	.	.	TRBV29-1	CSVVLQGSGQPQHF
TRBJ2-7	.	few	TRBV29-1	CSVGFGDEQYF
TRBJ2-1	.	few	TRBV6-5	CASSYADGSYNEQFF
TRBJ2-7	.	few	TRBV27	CASRPAGPLYEQYF
TRBJ2-1	.	once	TRBV5-1	CASSSYDRTYNEQFF
TRBJ1-2	.	.	TRBV11-3	CASSLGSRYTF
TRBJ2-1	.	.	TRBV27	CASSLSSSGSYNEQFF